What follows are 14 T cell receptor beta chains derived from one specimen sequenced in a study of cytomegalovirus exposure and HLA in healthy donors. Profiling relied on immunoSEQ multiplex PCR, and the TCRdb table lists in-frame clones only, not all of them. The data show hundreds of thousands of clones, approximately 90% seen once. The sequenced material came from PBMCs. The receptors originated from a woman between 18 and 29 years old in good health and CMV-seronegative.

The genes are TRBV28 and TRBJ1-1; a possible D gene is TRBD1 (6 bases). Trimming took off 5 bases at V and 5 bases at J, with 15 bases between the two ends. The CDR3 extends over 14 amino acids. Germline assignment: CDR1 MDHEN and CDR2 SYDVKM. CDR3 sequence: CASSGGADRTEAFF. The CDR3 region has the DNA TGTGCCAGCAGTGGGGGGGCCGACAGAACTGAAGCTTTCTTT.

The chain is built from TRBV6-5 and TRBJ1-2; D might be TRBD1 (5 bases). Germline V gives CDR1 MNHEY, CDR2 SVGAGI. The CDR3 sequence is 13 residues long. V was cut by 7 bases and J by 4 bases, with 13 bases left in between. The CDR3 nucleotides read TGTGCCAGCACTCTGGGGGGGTCCTATGGCTACACCTTC. Protein product: CASTLGGSYGYTF.

The chain is built from TRBV7-3 and TRBJ2-7; 8 nucleotides match TRBD2. From germline, CDR1 is SGHTA and CDR2 FQGTGA. The CDR3 sequence is 17 residues long. With V trimmed by 6 bases and J by 3 bases, 16 bases remained unmatched. CDR3 sequence (DNA): TGTGCCAGCAGTCAGGCAGGAGGGCTAGCGGGTTTCTACGAGCAGTACTTC. This translates into CASSQAGGLAGFYEQYF.

The rearrangement uses TRBV6-1 and TRBJ2-7; TRBD1 matches 9 bases. The CDR3 runs to 14 residues. The ends lost 7 bases at V and 2 bases at J; junction bases unmatched: 6. The V gene's germline CDR1 is MNHNS and CDR2 SASEGT. DNA of the CDR3: TGTGCCAGCATGTGGGACAGGGTGGCCTACGAGCAGTACTTC. Protein product: CASMWDRVAYEQYF.

The chain uses TRBV2 and TRBJ2-7, with D uncertain. Germline V CDR1 and CDR2: SNHLY, FYNNEI. V dropped 2 bases and J dropped 4 bases, with 6 bases sitting between them. The CDR3 spans 12 residues. The CDR3 region is CASSETTYEQYF. In DNA, the CDR3 is TGTGCCAGCAGTGAAACTACTTACGAGCAGTACTTC.

The V call is TRBV27, the J call TRBJ1-2; the D gene is possibly TRBD1 (5 bases). Trimming pared 2 bases from V and 7 bases from J, leaving 17 bases between. From germline, CDR1 is MNHEY and CDR2 SMNVEV (reference sequence). There are 15 residues in the CDR3. The DNA of the CDR3 is TGTGCCAGCAGTTTAAGAGGGACTATGGCGGTTGGCTACACCTTC. Translating it yields CASSLRGTMAVGYTF.

V usage is TRBV28 and J usage is TRBJ2-2, with D possibly matching TRBD2 (6 bases). CDR3 size: 17 residues. The germline gives CDR1 MDHEN, CDR2 SYDVKM. Deletions cut 1 base from V and 0 bases from J, with 12 bases between. The CDR3 nucleotides read TGTGCCAGCAGTTTATCCCGACTAGAGACGAACACCGGGGAGCTGTTTTTT. The encoded protein is CASSLSRLETNTGELFF. The full variable domain, rest sourced from reference TRBV28 and TRBJ2-2, is DVKVTQSSRYLVKRTGEKVFLECVQDMDHENMFWYRQDPGLGLRLIYFSYDVKMKEKGDIPEGYSVSREKKERFSLILESASTNQTSMYLCASSLSRLETNTGELFFGEGSRLTVL.

Only a few counts were recorded for this clone. The rearrangement uses TRBV7-2 and TRBJ2-7; TRBD2 agrees at 12 bases. The CDR3 covers 15 residues. V was pared by 10 bases and J by 5 bases, with 12 bases of the junction left unmatched. Germline V CDR1 and CDR2: SGHTA, FQGNSA. DNA of the CDR3: TGTGCCACTGCTAGCGGGAGGGCCAGTTTCCACGAGCAGTACTTC. It codes for CATASGRASFHEQYF.

The chain joins TRBV19 to TRBJ1-2; 7 bases line up with TRBD1. Losses at the gene ends were 6 bases for V and 2 bases for J; bases not matched to a gene: 12. Looked up from germline, CDR1 is LNHDA and CDR2 is SQIVND (reference sequence). The CDR3 covers 16 residues. The CDR3 nucleotides read TGTGCCAGTAGCCAACCTTTGAGGGGGCAAAACTATGGCTACACCTTC. It translates to CASSQPLRGQNYGYTF. Based on the CDR3 plus reference TRBV19 and TRBJ1-2, the full variable domain is DGGITQSPKYLFRKEGQNVTLSCEQNLNHDAMYWYRQDPGQGLRLIYYSQIVNDFQKGDIAEGYSVSREKKESFPLTVTSAQKNPTAFYLCASSQPLRGQNYGYTFGSGTRLTVV.

V is TRBV27 and J is TRBJ1-5; TRBD1 matches 7 bases. From germline, CDR1 is MNHEY and CDR2 SMNVEV (reference sequence). CDR3 length equals 16 residues. Germline trimming cut 6 bases from V and 3 bases from J; bases unmatched to any gene: 11. DNA for the CDR3: TGTGCCAGCAGAATTTCTTGGACAGGTGACAATCAGCCCCAGCATTTT. Translating it yields CASRISWTGDNQPQHF.

The chain combines TRBV19 with TRBJ2-7; 8 nucleotides align to TRBD2. From germline, CDR1 is LNHDA and CDR2 SQIVND (reference sequence). This CDR3 comprises 14 residues. The J segment lost 4 bases and the V segment lost 6 bases, leaving 8 bases of the junction unmatched. This chain's CDR3 is CASRGTGGFYEQYF. The CDR3 nucleotides are TGTGCCAGTAGAGGTACGGGAGGGTTTTACGAGCAGTACTTC.

The gene calls are TRBV7-3 and TRBJ2-3, with TRBD2 matching over 7 bases. Germline V CDR1 and CDR2: SGHTA, FQGTGA. This CDR3 spans 15 amino acids. The V and J ends lost 5 bases and 4 bases, in that order; junction bases with no gene match: 9. The CDR3 nucleotides read TGTGCCAGCAGCCGTGTAGCGGGTACGGCAGATACGCAGTATTTT. Its translation: CASSRVAGTADTQYF.

The V and J genes are TRBV18 and TRBJ2-2, with D unresolved. The CDR3 has 14 residues. Germline assignment: CDR1 KGHSH and CDR2 LQKENI. The V and J ends lost 3 bases and 5 bases respectively, with 10 bases between them. The CDR3 here is CASSPHPGTGELFF. The CDR3 DNA sequence: TGTGCCAGCTCACCTCACCCCGGGACCGGGGAGCTGTTTTTT. Full variable domain (missing parts from reference TRBV18 and TRBJ2-2): NAGVMQNPRHLVRRRGQEARLRCSPMKGHSHVYWYRQLPEEGLKFMVYLQKENIIDESGMPKERFSAEFPKEGPSILRIQQVVRGDSAAYFCASSPHPGTGELFFGEGSRLTVL.

The chain has TRBV4-1 and TRBJ1-2, with 9 bases lining up with TRBD1. The CDR3 has 16 amino acids. Germline V CDR1 and CDR2: MGHRA, YSYEKL. The V segment lost 0 bases and the J segment 4 bases; nucleotides outside the gene matches: 6. In nucleotides, the CDR3 is TGCGCCAGCAGCCAAGAGGCGACAGGGGGTTTCTATGGCTACACCTTC. Translated: CASSQEATGGFYGYTF.